This T cell receptor (beta chain) emerged from a study of T cell clonality in common variable immunodeficiency. Study-wide points: CVID patient heterogeneity limited repertoire-clinical complication correlations.

This clone was counted at least ten times. Antigen specificity is unknown. The CDR3 goes on 3 residues after the read ends, and that part is filled in from the germline J gene. Each donor provided roughly 4.5 to 8.5 ml of heparinized whole blood. After removal of 8 bases from V and 0 bases from J, the junction contained 11 bases not matched to a gene. The CDR3 runs to 17 residues. CDR1 is MNHEY and CDR2 is SVGEGT in the germline V gene. Sequenced by immunoSEQ multiplex PCR; TCRdb stores in-frame clones only, minus some. This sample comprises around 55,000 clones, none seen once only. The receptor was derived from a person aged 18 to 70 in good health. The sample taken for sequencing was peripheral blood mononuclear cells. V usage is TRBV6-2 or TRBV6-3 and J usage is TRBJ1-5, with 9 nucleotides matching TRBD1. CDR3: CASRGQGHEISNQPQHF. Partial CDR3 DNA: TGTGCCAGCCGCGGACAGGGGCACGAGATTAGCAATCAGCCC.